Below are 7 T cell receptor beta chains sequenced from a single sample in a study of human T cells and chemical hapten exposure (dated by TCRdb to about 2021). Read against the paper, the sample's time point label means: patch test 2, 6 weeks after DPC sensitization. This specimen's treatment or condition label, interpreted: therapeutic diphenylcyclopropenone sensitization with weekly scalp DPC. Receptor amplification or capture employed RACE. The reads were generated on a NextSeq 500. TCRdb reworked the public reads: Q25 trimming with fastp, MiXCR clone assembly, productive beta chains retained. Entries that share a CDR3 protein sequence are merged under the most common genes and DNA. This sample gives 85,000 or so distinct CDR3 sequences in total; roughly 10% of them show up just once. The ten largest clones add up to roughly 1.4% of the sample. This sample comprised whole blood, obtained in connection with sensitization to the hapten diphenylcyclopropenone (DPC). The source of these receptors is a man younger than 30 with alopecia areata. Some clones in this sample may be carry-over from other donors' samples.

In its sample, this clonotype was seen a few times. The chain employs TRBV28 and TRBJ2-7; TRBD1 agrees at 11 bases. This CDR3 is 15 amino acids long. The germline gives CDR1 MDHEN, CDR2 SYDVKM. V dropped 4 bases and J dropped 3; count of bases not matched to a gene: 5. For the CDR3, the DNA is TGTGCCAGCAGTTCTCAGGGGACAGGGGGCTACGAGCAGTACTTC. Its translation is CASSSQGTGGYEQYF.

This clonotype was found a few times. J is TRBJ2-2 and V is TRBV7-6, with no clear D. Germline V lookup: CDR1 SGHVS, CDR2 FNYEAQ. Trimming left V 1 base short and J 0 bases short, with 12 bases between. This CDR3 region has 17 residues. The CDR3 sequence is CASSLVEYVTNTGELFF. The DNA for the CDR3 is TGTGCCAGCAGCTTAGTTGAGTACGTTACGAACACCGGGGAGCTGTTTTTT. The whole variable domain, filled in from reference TRBV7-6 and TRBJ2-2, reads GAGVSQSPRYKVTKRGQDVALRCDPISGHVSLYWYRQALGQGPEFLTYFNYEAQQDKSGLPNDRFSAERPEGSISTLTIQRTEQRDSAMYRCASSLVEYVTNTGELFFGEGSRLTVL.

Regarding this clonotype: A much larger clonotype is one base distant, so this may be a read error. The chain carries TRBV12-3 or TRBV12-4 and TRBJ1-2, with 7 bases aligning to TRBD1. Trimming at V came to 6 bases and at J to 2 bases, leaving 9 bases not matched to a gene. The CDR3 is made up of 15 amino acids. CDR3 amino acids: CASSPIRDRNYGYTF. The CDR3 nucleotides are TGTGCCAGCAGCCCTATCCGGGACAGAAACTATGGCTACACCTTC.

The chain joins TRBV7-3 to TRBJ2-1; 7 nucleotides match TRBD1. The CDR3 totals 14 residues. Germline values: CDR1 SGHTA, CDR2 FQGTGA. The V and J ends lost 5 bases and 7 bases, in that order; junction bases with no gene match: 8. Written as DNA, the CDR3 is TGTGCCAGCAGCATCAAGGGGGCGAGGAATGAGCAGTTCTTC. Its protein is CASSIKGARNEQFF.

This clonotype has at least ten counts. The chain combines TRBV28 with TRBJ2-7; the match to TRBD1 covers 12 bases. The junction had 11 bases not matched to a gene; V was cut back by 6 bases and J by 5 bases. The CDR3 contains 16 residues. The germline gives CDR1 MDHEN, CDR2 SYDVKM. In DNA, the CDR3 is TGTGCCAGCAGCGGTACCGGGACAGGGGGCTTCCACGAGCAGTACTTC. Protein: CASSGTGTGGFHEQYF. Combining the CDR3 with reference TRBV28 and TRBJ2-7 gives the whole variable domain DVKVTQSSRYLVKRTGEKVFLECVQDMDHENMFWYRQDPGLGLRLIYFSYDVKMKEKGDIPEGYSVSREKKERFSLILESASTNQTSMYLCASSGTGTGGFHEQYFGPGTRLTVT.

Many counts were recorded for this clonotype. The chain has TRBV6-2 or TRBV6-3 and TRBJ2-1; 8 bases align to TRBD2. J lost 4 bases, V lost 2 bases, and 4 bases had no gene match. CDR3 size: 15 residues. CDR1 and CDR2 (germline): MNHEY, SVGEGT. CDR3 sequence reads: CASSYGGGGYNEQFF. In nucleotides, the CDR3 is TGTGCCAGCAGTTACGGTGGCGGGGGGTACAATGAGCAGTTCTTC.

A word on this clonotype: A read error may be the cause here, since a much bigger clone is one base away. The J gene is TRBJ1-4, the V gene TRBV7-8; no firm D call. The germline CDR1 and CDR2 sequences are SGHVS and FQNEAQ. The V end was cut by 5 bases, the J end by 8 bases, with 21 bases between. The CDR3 totals 16 residues. The CDR3 coding sequence is TGTGCCAGCAGCCTCCGTCGTAGAGGGCGGGGAGAAAAACTGTTTTTT. It yields the protein CASSLRRRGRGEKLFF.